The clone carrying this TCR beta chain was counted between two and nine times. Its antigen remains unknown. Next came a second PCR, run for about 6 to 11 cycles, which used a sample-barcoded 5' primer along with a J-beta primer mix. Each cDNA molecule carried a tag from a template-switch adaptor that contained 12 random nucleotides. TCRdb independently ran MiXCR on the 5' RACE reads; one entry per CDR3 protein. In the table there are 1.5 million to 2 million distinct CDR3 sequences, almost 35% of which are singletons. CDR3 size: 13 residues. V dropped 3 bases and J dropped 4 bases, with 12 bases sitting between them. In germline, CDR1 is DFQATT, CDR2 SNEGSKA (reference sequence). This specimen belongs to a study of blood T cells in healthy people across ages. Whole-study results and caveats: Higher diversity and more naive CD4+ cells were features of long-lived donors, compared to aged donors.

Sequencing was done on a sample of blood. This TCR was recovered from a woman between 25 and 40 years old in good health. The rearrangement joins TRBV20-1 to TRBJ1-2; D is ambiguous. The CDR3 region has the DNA TGCAGTGCTAGTAACCGGGCAAGCTATGGCTACACCTTC. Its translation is CSASNRASYGYTF.